This TCR beta chain was profiled in a study of cytomegalovirus exposure and HLA in healthy donors. This CDR3 contains 14 residues. The germline CDR1 and CDR2 sequences are MNHEY and SMNVEV (reference sequence). V shed 8 bases and J 7 bases; nucleotides not matched to a gene: 11. As to this clone: The antigen is undetermined.

13 Jbeta primers and 60 Vbeta primers were used for the PCR. This table comes from immunoSEQ multiplex PCR, and its TCRdb copy is limited to in-frame clones, with some not included. Of some 150,000 clones listed, almost 80% are singletons. Donors counted as nominally healthy when sampled, yet unrecorded immune exposures were likely. General observations from the study: Earlier results showed most TCR beta V segments being productive about 90% or about 30% of the time.

The sequencing sample was made of PBMCs. This rearrangement joins TRBV27 to TRBJ1-5; 7 bases are shared with TRBD1. The origin of this receptor is a woman aged 45-65 years in good health and CMV-seronegative. The CDR3 DNA reads TGTGCCAGCTCCGGGACAGAATGGGGACAGCCCCAGCATTTT. Its protein is CASSGTEWGQPQHF.